The present T cell receptor (beta chain) was sequenced within a study of shared clonotypes between healthy human individuals. About the study: The cohort had two women and three men, ages 18 to 49. General observations from the study: Researchers found naive subsets generally carried larger estimated richness than memory subsets.

Terminally differentiated effector memory CD45RA+ cells were excluded by CCR7 positive selection of CD45RO-negative cells. At the deep level, the assay was run. The repertoire was sequenced with immunoSEQ multiplex PCR; TCRdb's copy has only in-frame clones and lacks some. The sample gives roughly 2.1 million clones, about 92% of which show up once; under 2% is in the top ten. With regard to this clone: The antigen is undetermined.

The germline gives CDR1 SGHAT, CDR2 FQDESV (reference sequence). Trimming removed 6 bases at V and 1 base at J, with 21 bases between. The CDR3 extends over 17 amino acids. Sequencing was done on a sample of naive CD8+ T cells from PBMCs. J is TRBJ2-5 and V is TRBV11-1, with D unclear. The sequence was collected from a man between 18 and 29 years old in good health. Some clones in this sample may be carry-over from other donors' samples. The CDR3 bases are TGTGCCAGCAGTCAGCTAGTCGGCGGAAAATTCCAAGAGACCCAGTACTTC. Its translation: CASSQLVGGKFQETQYF.